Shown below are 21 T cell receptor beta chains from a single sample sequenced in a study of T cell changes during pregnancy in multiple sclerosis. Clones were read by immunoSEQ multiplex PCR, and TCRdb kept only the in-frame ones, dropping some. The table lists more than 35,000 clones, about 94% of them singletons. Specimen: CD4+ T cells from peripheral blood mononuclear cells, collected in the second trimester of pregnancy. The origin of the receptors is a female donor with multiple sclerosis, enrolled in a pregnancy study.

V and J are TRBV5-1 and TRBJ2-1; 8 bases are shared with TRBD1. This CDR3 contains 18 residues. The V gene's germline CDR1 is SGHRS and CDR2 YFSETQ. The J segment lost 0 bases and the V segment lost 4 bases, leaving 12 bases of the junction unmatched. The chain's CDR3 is CASSGRDRLLSSYNEQFF. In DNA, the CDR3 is TGCGCCAGCAGCGGCCGGGACAGGCTCCTGAGCTCCTACAATGAGCAGTTCTTC.

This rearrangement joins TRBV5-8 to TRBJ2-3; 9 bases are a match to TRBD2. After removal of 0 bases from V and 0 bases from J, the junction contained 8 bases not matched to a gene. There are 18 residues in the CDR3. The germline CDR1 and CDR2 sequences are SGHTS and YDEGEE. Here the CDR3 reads CASSLVVGLAGSTDTQYF. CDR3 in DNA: TGTGCCAGCAGCTTGGTGGTTGGGCTAGCGGGGAGCACAGATACGCAGTATTTT.

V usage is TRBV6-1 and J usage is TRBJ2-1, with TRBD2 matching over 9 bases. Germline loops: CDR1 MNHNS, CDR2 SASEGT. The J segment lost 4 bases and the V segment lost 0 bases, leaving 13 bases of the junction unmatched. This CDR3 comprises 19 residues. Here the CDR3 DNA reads TGTGCCAGCAGTGAAGCCTTTATAGAGGCTAGCGGGGATTACAATGAGCAGTTCTTC. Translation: CASSEAFIEASGDYNEQFF.

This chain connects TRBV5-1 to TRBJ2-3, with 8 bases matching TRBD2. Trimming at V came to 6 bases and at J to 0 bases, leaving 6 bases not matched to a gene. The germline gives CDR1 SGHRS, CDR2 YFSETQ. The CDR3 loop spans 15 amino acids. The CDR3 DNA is TGCGCCAGCACCGTTAGCGGGGACAGCACAGATACGCAGTATTTT. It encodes CASTVSGDSTDTQYF.

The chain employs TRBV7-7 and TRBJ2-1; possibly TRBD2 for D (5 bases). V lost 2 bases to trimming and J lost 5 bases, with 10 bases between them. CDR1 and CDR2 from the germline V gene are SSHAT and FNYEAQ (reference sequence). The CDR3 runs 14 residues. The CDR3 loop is CASSLNRLNNEQFF. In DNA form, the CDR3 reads TGTGCCAGCAGCTTAAACAGACTAAACAATGAGCAGTTCTTC.

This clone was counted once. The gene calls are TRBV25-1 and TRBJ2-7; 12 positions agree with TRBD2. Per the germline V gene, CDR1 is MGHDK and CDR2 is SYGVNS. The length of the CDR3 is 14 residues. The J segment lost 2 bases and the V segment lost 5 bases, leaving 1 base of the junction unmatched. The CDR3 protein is CASSRTSGAYEQYF. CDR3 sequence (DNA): TGTGCCAGCAGTCGGACTAGCGGGGCCTACGAGCAGTACTTC.

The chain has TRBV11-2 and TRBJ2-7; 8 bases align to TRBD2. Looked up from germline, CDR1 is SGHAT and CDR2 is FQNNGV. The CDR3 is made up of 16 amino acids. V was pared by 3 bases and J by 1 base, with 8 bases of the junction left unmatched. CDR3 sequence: CASSLFRLAGSYEQYF. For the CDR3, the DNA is TGTGCCAGCAGCTTGTTTAGGCTAGCGGGTTCCTACGAGCAGTACTTC.

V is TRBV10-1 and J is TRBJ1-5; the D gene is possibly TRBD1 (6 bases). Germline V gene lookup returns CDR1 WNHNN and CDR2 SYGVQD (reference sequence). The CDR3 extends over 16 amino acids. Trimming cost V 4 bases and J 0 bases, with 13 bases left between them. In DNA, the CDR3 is TGCGCCAGCAGTGCTACAGGGTTTCATAGCAATCAGCCCCAGCATTTT. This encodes CASSATGFHSNQPQHF.

As DNA, the CDR3 is TGTGCCAGCAGTTTCCCAGGGAATCCAGATACGCAGTATTTT. Translating it yields CASSFPGNPDTQYF. V and J are TRBV27 and TRBJ2-3, with D possibly being TRBD1 (5 bases). Deletions cut 3 bases from V and 4 bases from J, with 11 bases between. The V gene's germline CDR1 is MNHEY and CDR2 SMNVEV (reference sequence). There are 14 residues in the CDR3.

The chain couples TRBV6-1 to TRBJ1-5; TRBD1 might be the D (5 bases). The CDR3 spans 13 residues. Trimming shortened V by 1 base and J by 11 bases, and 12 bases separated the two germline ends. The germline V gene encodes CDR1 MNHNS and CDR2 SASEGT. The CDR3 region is CASSEGGVSAQHF. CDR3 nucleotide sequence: TGTGCCAGCAGTGAAGGGGGGGTTAGTGCCCAGCATTTT.

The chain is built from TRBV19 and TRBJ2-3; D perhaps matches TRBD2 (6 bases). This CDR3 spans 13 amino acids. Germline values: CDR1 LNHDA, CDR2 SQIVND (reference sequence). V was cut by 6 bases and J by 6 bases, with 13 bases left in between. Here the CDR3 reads CASRRGTGDTQYF. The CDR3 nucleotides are TGTGCCAGTAGACGGGGGACTGGGGATACGCAGTATTTT.

CDR3 sequence: CSVETGYEAFF. The CDR3 DNA reads TGCAGCGTTGAGACTGGGTATGAAGCTTTCTTT. The chain joins TRBV29-1 to TRBJ1-1; D is undetermined. Trimming stripped 3 bases from V and 7 bases from J, with 9 bases between. This CDR3 comprises 11 residues. CDR1 is SQVTM, CDR2 ANQGSEA, per germline.

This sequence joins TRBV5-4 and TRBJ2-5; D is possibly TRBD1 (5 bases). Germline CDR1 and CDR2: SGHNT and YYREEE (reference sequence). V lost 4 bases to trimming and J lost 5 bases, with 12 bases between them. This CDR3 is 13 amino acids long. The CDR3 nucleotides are TGTGCCAGCAGCCCAACAGGCCGGGAGACCCAGTACTTC. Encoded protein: CASSPTGRETQYF. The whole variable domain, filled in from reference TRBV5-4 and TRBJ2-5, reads ETGVTQSPTHLIKTRGQQVTLRCSSQSGHNTVSWYQQALGQGPQFIFQYYREEENGRGNFPPRFSGLQFPNYSSELNVNALELDDSALYLCASSPTGRETQYFGPGTRLLVL.

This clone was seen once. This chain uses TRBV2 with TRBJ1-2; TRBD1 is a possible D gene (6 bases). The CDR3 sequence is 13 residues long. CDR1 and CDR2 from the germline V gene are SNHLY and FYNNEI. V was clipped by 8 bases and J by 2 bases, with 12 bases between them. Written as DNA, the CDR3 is TGTGCCAGCCACCAGGGGCTCAACTATGGCTACACCTTC. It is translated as CASHQGLNYGYTF.

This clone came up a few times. For the CDR3, the DNA is TGTGCCAGCAGGGGTGGGAGTAATGAAAAACTGTTTTTT. Translation gives CASRGGSNEKLFF. This chain uses TRBV7-6 with TRBJ1-4; D uncertain. The CDR3 has 13 amino acids. Germline assignment: CDR1 SGHVS and CDR2 FNYEAQ. With 6 bases removed from V and 4 bases from J, the gap between germline ends came to 9 bases.

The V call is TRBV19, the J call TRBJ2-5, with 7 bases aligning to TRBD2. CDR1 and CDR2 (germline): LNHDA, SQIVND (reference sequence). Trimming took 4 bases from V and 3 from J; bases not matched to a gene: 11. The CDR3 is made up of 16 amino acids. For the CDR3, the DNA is TGTGCCAGTAGTACCGGGACTACCTGGGGTGAAGAGACCCAGTACTTC. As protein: CASSTGTTWGEETQYF.

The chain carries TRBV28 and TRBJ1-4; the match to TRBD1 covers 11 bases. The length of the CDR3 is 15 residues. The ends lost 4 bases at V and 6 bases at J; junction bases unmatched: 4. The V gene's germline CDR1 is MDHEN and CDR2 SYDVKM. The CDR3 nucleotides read TGTGCCAGCAGTTCCGCGGGACAGGGGGATGAAAAACTGTTTTTT. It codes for CASSSAGQGDEKLFF.

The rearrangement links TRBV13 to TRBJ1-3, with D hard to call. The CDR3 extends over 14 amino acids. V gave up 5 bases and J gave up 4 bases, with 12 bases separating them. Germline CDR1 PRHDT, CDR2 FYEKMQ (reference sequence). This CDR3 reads CASSDRGAGNTIYF. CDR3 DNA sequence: TGTGCCAGCAGCGATCGGGGTGCCGGAAACACCATATATTTT.

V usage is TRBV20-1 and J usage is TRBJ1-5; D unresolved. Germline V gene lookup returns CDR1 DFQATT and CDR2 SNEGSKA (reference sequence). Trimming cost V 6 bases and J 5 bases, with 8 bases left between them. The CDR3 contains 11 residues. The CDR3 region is CSALRDQPQHF. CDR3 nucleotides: TGCAGTGCCCTGCGGGATCAGCCCCAGCATTTT.

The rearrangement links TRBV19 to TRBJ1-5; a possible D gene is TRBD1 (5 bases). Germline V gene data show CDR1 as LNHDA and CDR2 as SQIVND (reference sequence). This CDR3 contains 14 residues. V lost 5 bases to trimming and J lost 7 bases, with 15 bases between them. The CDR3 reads CASSVPGSRQPQHF. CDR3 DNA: TGTGCCAGTAGTGTCCCAGGGTCCAGACAGCCCCAGCATTTT.

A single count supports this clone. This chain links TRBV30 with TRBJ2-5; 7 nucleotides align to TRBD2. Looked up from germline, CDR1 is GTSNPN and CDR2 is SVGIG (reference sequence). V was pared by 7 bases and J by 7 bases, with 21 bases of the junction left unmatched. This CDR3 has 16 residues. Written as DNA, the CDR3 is TGTGCCTCGCACTCGGGGTCTACCGTGGGGAGGGGGACCCAGTACTTC. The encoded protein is CASHSGSTVGRGTQYF. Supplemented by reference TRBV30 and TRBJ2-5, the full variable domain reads SQTIHQWPATLVQPVGSPLSLECTVEGTSNPNLYWYRQAAGRGLQLLFYSVGIGQISSEVPQNLSASRPQDRQFILSSKKLLLSDSGFYLCASHSGSTVGRGTQYFGPGTRLLVL.